Listed here are 8 T cell receptor beta chains from one sample, sequenced in a study of blood T cells in healthy people across ages. Then a second PCR, running about 6 to 11 cycles, was carried out with a sample-barcoded 5' primer and a J-beta primer mix. TCRdb redid the calling of the 5' RACE reads with MiXCR, one entry per CDR3 protein. The table lists roughly 1.7 million distinct CDR3 sequences, almost 35% of them singletons. Material: blood. The origin of the receptors is a woman in her 30s in good health.

This clonotype was seen ten or more times. The chain joins TRBV28 to TRBJ1-2; tentatively, D is TRBD1 (6 bases). V was pared by 3 bases and J by 13 bases, with 15 bases between. Per the germline V gene, CDR1 is MDHEN and CDR2 is SYDVKM. This CDR3 is 12 amino acids long. The CDR3 is CASSFGTLTPTF. CDR3 DNA: TGTGCCAGCAGTTTCGGGACACTTACCCCCACCTTC.

As concerns this clonotype: A read error may produce the germline difference seen at one junction end. The rearrangement links TRBV5-1 to TRBJ2-3, with D perhaps TRBD1 (6 bases). The CDR3 loop spans 13 amino acids. Germline CDR1 is SGHRS and CDR2 is YFSETQ. The CDR3, as DNA: TGCGCCAGCAGCTTGGCGAGGACAGATATGCAGTATTTT. This gives the protein CASSLARTDMQYF.

Comments on this clonotype: This is likely a read error, given that the CDR3 carries no conserved phenylalanine or tryptophan at its end. The V and J genes are TRBV12-3 or TRBV12-4 and TRBJ2-3, with TRBD1 as a possible D gene (5 bases). There are 15 residues in the CDR3. V shed 3 bases and J shed 4 bases, with 14 bases lying between them. The CDR3 sequence is CASSFDRLNPDTQYS. The CDR3 DNA is TGTGCCAGCAGTTTCGACAGATTAAATCCAGATACGCAGTATTCT.

This clonotype is a singleton in its sample. This chain links TRBV5-6 with TRBJ2-3, with D maybe TRBD1 (6 bases). There are 17 residues in the CDR3. The germline V gene encodes CDR1 SGHDT and CDR2 YYEEEE. Trimming shortened V by 4 bases and J by 3 bases, and 21 bases separated the two germline ends. The CDR3 DNA sequence: TGTGCCAGCAGCCGGAGCGGACAGTCGAGGAAAACAGATACGCAGTATTTT. It translates to CASSRSGQSRKTDTQYF. Looking up the rest from reference TRBV5-6 and TRBJ2-3 gives the full variable domain: DAGVTQSPTHLIKTRGQQVTLRCSPKSGHDTVSWYQQALGQGPQFIFQYYEEEERQRGNFPDRFSGHQFPNYSSELNVNALLLGDSALYLCASSRSGQSRKTDTQYFGPGTRLTVL.

The chain has TRBV6-1 and TRBJ2-1, with 12 bases lining up with TRBD2. Germline CDR1 MNHNS, CDR2 SASEGT. V lost 0 bases and J lost 9; bases outside the gene matches: 6. CDR3 length equals 16 residues. The CDR3 here is CASSEAVTSGSFEQFF. CDR3 DNA sequence: TGTGCCAGCAGTGAAGCCGTGACTAGCGGGAGCTTTGAGCAGTTCTTC.

Only a few counts were recorded for this clonotype. The rearrangement uses TRBV29-1 and TRBJ2-7; 11 bases fit TRBD2. Germline V lookup: CDR1 SQVTM, CDR2 ANQGSEA. This CDR3 spans 16 amino acids. V lost 5 bases, J lost 4 bases, and 13 bases stayed unmatched. The CDR3 DNA reads TGCAGCGTTACCAAGCCCGGGCTAGCGGGGGGATACGAGCAGTACTTC. Amino acid sequence: CSVTKPGLAGGYEQYF.

A remark on this clonotype: This may be a read error: a much more frequent sequence differs by one nucleotide. The chain carries TRBV10-3 and TRBJ2-3; D ambiguous. Germline V gene data show CDR1 as ENHRY and CDR2 as SYGVKD. CDR3 length: 11 residues. The CDR3 region is CAIRDTDAQYF. In nucleotides, the CDR3 is TGTGCCATCAGAGACACAGATGCGCAGTATTTT.

V is TRBV21-1 and J is TRBJ2-5; TRBD1 is taken as the D call from the table, unchecked against the DNA. TRBV21-1 corresponds to a pseudogene. The CDR3 is 16 residues long. CDR3 DNA sequence: TGTGCCAGCTCCCCAGCTGAGGGGTCTATCCGAGAGACCCAGTACTTC. Translation: CASSPAEGSIRETQYF.